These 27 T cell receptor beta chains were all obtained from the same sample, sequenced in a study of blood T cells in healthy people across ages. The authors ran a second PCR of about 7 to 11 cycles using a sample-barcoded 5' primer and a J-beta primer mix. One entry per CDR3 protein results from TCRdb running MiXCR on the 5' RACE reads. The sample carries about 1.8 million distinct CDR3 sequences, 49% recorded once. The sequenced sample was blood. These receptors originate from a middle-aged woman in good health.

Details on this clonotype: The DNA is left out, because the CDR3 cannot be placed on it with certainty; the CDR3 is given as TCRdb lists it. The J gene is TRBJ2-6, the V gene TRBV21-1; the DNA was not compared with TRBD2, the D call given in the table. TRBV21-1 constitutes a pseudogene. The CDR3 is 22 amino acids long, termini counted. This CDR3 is CASSNGTSGVGLFASGANVLTF.

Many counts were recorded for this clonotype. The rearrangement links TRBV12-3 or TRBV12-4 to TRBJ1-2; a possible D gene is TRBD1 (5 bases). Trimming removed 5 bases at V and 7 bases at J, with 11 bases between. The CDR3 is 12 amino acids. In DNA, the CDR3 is TGTGCCAGCAGTCTAGGGACTGGTGGCTACACCTTC. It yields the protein CASSLGTGGYTF.

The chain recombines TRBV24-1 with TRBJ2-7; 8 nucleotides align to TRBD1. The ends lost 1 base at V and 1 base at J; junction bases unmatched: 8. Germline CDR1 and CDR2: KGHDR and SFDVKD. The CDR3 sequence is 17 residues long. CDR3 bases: TGTGCCACCAGTGATTTCCTTCTACAGGGGGGATCCTACGAGCAGTACTTC. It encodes CATSDFLLQGGSYEQYF.

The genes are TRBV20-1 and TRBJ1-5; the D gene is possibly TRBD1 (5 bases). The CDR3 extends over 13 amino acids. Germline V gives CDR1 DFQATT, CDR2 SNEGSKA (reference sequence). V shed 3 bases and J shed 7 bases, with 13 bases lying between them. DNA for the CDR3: TGCAGTGCTAGCCCCAGGGTGTTGCAGCCCCAGCATTTT. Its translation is CSASPRVLQPQHF.

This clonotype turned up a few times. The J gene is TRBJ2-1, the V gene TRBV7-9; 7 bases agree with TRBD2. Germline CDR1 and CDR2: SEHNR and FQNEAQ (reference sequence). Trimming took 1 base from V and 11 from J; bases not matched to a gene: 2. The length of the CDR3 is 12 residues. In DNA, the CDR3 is TGTGCCAGCAGCTTAGGAGGGACTAAGCAGTTCTTC. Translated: CASSLGGTKQFF.

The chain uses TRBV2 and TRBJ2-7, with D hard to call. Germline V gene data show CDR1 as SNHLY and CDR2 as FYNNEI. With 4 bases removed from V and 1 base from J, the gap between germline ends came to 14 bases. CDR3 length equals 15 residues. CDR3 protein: CASSVPDLRSYEQYF. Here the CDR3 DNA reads TGTGCCAGCAGTGTGCCGGACCTCCGATCCTACGAGCAGTACTTC.

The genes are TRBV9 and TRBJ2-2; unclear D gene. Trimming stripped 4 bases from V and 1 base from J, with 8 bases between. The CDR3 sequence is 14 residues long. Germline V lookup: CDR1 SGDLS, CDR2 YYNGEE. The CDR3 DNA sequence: TGTGCCAGCAGCCAAACATTGAACACCGGGGAGCTGTTTTTT. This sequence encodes CASSQTLNTGELFF.

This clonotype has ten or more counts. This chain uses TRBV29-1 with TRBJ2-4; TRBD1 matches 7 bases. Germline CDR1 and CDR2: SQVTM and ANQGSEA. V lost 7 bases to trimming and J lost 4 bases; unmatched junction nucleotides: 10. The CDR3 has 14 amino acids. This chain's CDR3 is CSATPETGKNIQYF. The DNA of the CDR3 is TGCAGCGCCACACCGGAGACAGGGAAAAACATTCAGTACTTC.

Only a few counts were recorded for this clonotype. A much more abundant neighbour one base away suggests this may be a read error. The CDR3 spells CASSVGGTSDTQYF. The DNA for the CDR3 is TGTGCTAGCAGCGTAGGTGGGACCTCCGATACGCAGTATTTT. The J gene is TRBJ2-3, the V gene TRBV7-7, with D perhaps TRBD1 or TRBD2 (5 bases each). This CDR3 is built from 14 residues. Per the germline V gene, CDR1 is SSHAT and CDR2 is FNYEAQ (reference sequence). Drawing the rest from reference TRBV7-7 and TRBJ2-3, the complete variable domain is GAGVSQSPRYKVTKRGQDVTLRCDPISSHATLYWYQQALGQGPEFLTYFNYEAQPDKSGLPSDRFSAERPEGSISTLTIQRTEQRDSAMYRCASSVGGTSDTQYFGPGTRLTVL.

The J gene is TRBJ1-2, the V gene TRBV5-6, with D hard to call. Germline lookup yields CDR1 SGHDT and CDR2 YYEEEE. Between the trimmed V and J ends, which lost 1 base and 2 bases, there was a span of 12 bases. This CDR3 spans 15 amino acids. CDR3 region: CASSLFEGGNYGYTF. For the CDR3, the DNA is TGTGCCAGCAGCTTGTTTGAAGGAGGCAACTATGGCTACACCTTC.

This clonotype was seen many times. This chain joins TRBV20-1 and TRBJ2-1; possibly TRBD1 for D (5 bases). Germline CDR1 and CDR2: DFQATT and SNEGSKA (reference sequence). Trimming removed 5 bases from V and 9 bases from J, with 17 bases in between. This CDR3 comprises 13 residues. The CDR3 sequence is CSAPPRRVGEQFF. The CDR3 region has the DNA TGCAGTGCTCCCCCCCGCAGGGTGGGTGAGCAGTTCTTC.

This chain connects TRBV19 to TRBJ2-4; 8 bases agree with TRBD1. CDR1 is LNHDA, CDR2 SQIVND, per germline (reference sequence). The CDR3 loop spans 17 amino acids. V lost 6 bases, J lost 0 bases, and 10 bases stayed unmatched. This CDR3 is CASSYPGGRLAKNIQYF. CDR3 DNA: TGTGCCAGTAGCTACCCAGGGGGCCGTTTAGCCAAAAACATTCAGTACTTC.

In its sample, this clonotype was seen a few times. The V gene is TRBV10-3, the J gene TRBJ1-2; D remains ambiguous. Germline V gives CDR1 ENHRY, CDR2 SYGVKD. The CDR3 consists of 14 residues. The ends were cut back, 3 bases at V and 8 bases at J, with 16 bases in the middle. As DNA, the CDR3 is TGTGCCATCAGTGAATTTGGGCCCCCGGGGGGCTACACCTTC. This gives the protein CAISEFGPPGGYTF.

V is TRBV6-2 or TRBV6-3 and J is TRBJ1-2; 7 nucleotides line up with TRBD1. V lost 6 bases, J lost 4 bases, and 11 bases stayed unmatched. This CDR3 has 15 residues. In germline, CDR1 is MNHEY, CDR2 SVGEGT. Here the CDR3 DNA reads TGTGCCAGCAGGGCAACGACAGGGAGTGTCTATGGCTACACCTTC. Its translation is CASRATTGSVYGYTF.

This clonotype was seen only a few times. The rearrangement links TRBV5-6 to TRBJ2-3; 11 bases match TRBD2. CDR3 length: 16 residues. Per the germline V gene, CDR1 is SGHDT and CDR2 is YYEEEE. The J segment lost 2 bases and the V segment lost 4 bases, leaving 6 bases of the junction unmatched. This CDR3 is CASSEVLAGVTDTQYF. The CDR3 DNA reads TGTGCCAGCAGCGAAGTACTAGCGGGGGTCACAGATACGCAGTATTTT.

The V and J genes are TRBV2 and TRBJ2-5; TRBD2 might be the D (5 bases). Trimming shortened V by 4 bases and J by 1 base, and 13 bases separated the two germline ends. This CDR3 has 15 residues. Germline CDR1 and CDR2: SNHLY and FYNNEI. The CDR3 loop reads CASSALPGSQETQYF. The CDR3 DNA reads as TGTGCCAGCAGTGCATTACCGGGGAGCCAAGAGACCCAGTACTTC.

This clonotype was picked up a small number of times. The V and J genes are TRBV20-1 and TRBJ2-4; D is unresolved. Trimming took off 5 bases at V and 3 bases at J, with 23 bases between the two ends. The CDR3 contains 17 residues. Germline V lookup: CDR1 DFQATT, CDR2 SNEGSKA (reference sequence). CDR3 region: CSAQSVPDKLGKNIQYF. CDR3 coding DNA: TGCAGTGCTCAGTCAGTTCCCGACAAGCTGGGCAAAAACATTCAGTACTTC.

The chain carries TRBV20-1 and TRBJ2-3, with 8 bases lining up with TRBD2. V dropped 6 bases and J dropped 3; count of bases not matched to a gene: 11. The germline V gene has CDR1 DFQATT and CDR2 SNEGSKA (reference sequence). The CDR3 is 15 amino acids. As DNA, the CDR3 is TGCAGTGCCATTTTCCCGGGGGGGCAGACAGATACGCAGTATTTT. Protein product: CSAIFPGGQTDTQYF.

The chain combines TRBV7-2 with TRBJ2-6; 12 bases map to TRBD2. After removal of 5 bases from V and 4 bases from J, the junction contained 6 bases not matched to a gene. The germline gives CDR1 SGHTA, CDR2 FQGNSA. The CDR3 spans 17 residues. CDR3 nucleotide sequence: TGTGCCAGCAGCCGGACTAGCGGGGTTATGGGGGCCAACGTCCTGACTTTC. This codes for CASSRTSGVMGANVLTF.

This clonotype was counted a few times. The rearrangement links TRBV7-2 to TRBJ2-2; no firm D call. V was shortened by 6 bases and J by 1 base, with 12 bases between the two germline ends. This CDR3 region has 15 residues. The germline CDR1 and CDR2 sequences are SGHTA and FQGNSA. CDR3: CASSPLTRNTGELFF. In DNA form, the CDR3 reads TGTGCCAGCAGTCCCTTAACTCGGAACACCGGGGAGCTGTTTTTT.

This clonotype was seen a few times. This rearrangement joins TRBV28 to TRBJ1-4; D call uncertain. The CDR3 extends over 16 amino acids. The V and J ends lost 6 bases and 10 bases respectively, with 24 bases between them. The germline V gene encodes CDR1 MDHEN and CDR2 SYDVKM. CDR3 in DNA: TGTGCCAGCAGCCGTGTGGTAACAGAAGCCCCTGGAAAACTGTTTTTT. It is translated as CASSRVVTEAPGKLFF.

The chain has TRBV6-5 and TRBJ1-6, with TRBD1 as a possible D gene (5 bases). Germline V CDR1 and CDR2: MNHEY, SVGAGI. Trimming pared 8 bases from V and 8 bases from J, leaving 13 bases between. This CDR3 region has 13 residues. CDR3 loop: CASLRDWDSPLHF. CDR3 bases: TGTGCCAGCTTACGGGACTGGGATTCACCCCTCCACTTT.

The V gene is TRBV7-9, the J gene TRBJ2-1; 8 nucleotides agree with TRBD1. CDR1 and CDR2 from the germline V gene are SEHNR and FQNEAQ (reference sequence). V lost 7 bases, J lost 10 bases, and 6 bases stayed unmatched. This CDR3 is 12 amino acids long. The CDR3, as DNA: TGTGCCAGCAACTACAGGGGGGAGGAGCAGTTCTTC. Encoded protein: CASNYRGEEQFF.

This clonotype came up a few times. The CDR3 coding sequence is TGCAGCGTTGAGATCGGGCAGCAGTTCTTC. Protein: CSVEIGQQFF. This rearrangement joins TRBV29-1 to TRBJ2-1; D call uncertain. This CDR3 is built from 10 residues. The germline V gene encodes CDR1 SQVTM and CDR2 ANQGSEA. V lost 3 bases to trimming and J lost 11 bases, with 8 bases between them.

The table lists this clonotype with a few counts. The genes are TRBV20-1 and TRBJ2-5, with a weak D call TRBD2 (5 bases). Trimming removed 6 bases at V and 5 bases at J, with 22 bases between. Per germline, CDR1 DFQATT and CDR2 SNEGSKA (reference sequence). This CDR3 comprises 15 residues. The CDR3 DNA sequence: TGCAGTGCCACGATCCGGGCTAGCTCGTGGGAGACCCAGTACTTC. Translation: CSATIRASSWETQYF.

The CDR3: CASSVSTGGSGYGYTF. The CDR3 DNA sequence: TGTGCCAGCAGCGTCTCAACAGGGGGGTCTGGCTATGGCTACACCTTC. The rearrangement links TRBV9 to TRBJ1-2; 8 bases map to TRBD1. CDR3 length equals 16 residues. V lost 2 bases to trimming and J lost 4 bases; unmatched junction nucleotides: 10. Germline CDR1 is SGDLS and CDR2 is YYNGEE.

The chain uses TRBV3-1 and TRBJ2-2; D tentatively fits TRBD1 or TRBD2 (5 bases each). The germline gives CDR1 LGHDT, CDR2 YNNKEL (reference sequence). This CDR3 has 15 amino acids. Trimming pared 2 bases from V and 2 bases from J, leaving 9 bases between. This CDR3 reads CASSQPGRNTGELFF. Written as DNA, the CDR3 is TGTGCCAGCAGCCAACCGGGACGCAACACCGGGGAGCTGTTTTTT.